This TCR beta chain was observed in a study of shared clonotypes between healthy human individuals. The overall study: Each donor's CD4 naive and CD4 memory cells filled three plates apiece, CD8 naive two, and CD8 memory one.

TCRdb's table, derived via immunoSEQ multiplex PCR, lists solely in-frame clones and lacks some. The sample contains about 1 million clones, 70% to 80% of which appear only once. After removal of 5 bases from V and 6 bases from J, the junction contained 4 bases not matched to a gene. In germline, CDR1 is SEHNR, CDR2 FQNEAQ (reference sequence). This CDR3 comprises 13 residues. Sequenced sample: memory CD4+ T cells sorted from blood. Subset specified: CD45RA-negative fraction. The gene calls are TRBV7-9 and TRBJ1-5; TRBD1 aligns across 7 bases. The source of this sequence is a man aged 18 to 29 in good health. In DNA, the CDR3 is TGTGCCAGCAGCCTAGACAGGGCTCAGCCCCAGCATTTT. Translated: CASSLDRAQPQHF.